The present TCR beta chain was sequenced within a study of blood T cell repertoires in COVID-19. The wider study: The study drew acute and convalescent COVID-19 samples from the United States, Italy and Spain. Sample material is recorded as cDNA or gDNA derived from T cells, B-cell-depleted T cells, or PBMCs.

Germline CDR1 and CDR2: MNHEY and SMNVEV (reference sequence). CDR3 length: 13 residues. V shed 3 bases and J 6 bases; nucleotides not matched to a gene: 4. As processed by the authors: Amplification with reference gene primers provided the estimates of nucleated cell counts. Some clones are missing from TCRdb's copy, which holds only in-frame ones; the method was immunoSEQ multiplex PCR. V, J and clone size are taken as reported in that table, and D and trimming were inferred from the DNA itself. The table shows some 390,000 clones, with 75% to 90% occurring only once. Patients of the Seattle cohort, enrolled during active infection, were followed longitudinally.

The clonotype originates from a woman aged 40 to 55 with COVID-19, enrolled during active disease. Sequences were obtained from peripheral blood. The V call is TRBV27, the J call TRBJ2-7; 8 positions match TRBD1. As DNA, the CDR3 is TGTGCCAGCAGTTTTGGCAGGGGGCGCGAGCAGTACTTC. Translated, it gives CASSFGRGREQYF.